This section outlines one T cell receptor (beta chain) sequence together with its context. Its antigen is still unknown. This sample was taken from a study of cytomegalovirus exposure and HLA in healthy donors. Study findings and constraints: The study recorded 164 TCR beta chains that were cytomegalovirus-associated.

The donors were part of the validation cohort of roughly 130 subjects. That cohort was separate from the first cohort, which comprised 666 subjects. This CDR3 has 15 residues. CDR1 and CDR2 (germline): SGHNT, YYREEE (reference sequence). V was clipped by 2 bases and J by 2 bases, with 10 bases between them. Method: immunoSEQ multiplex PCR; TCRdb's copy keeps in-frame clones and lacks some. The sample includes over 250,000 clones, 70% to 90% of them seen just once. The gene calls are TRBV5-4 and TRBJ2-2, with a weak D call TRBD1 (6 bases). Sequenced material: PBMCs. The TCR sequence derives from a woman younger than 30 in good health and CMV-seronegative. CDR3 coding DNA: TGTGCCAGCAGCTTTCGGACAGCTAACACCGGGGAGCTGTTTTTT. It specifies CASSFRTANTGELFF.